The sequence of this T cell receptor beta chain was determined in a study of blood T cell repertoires in COVID-19. Seattle patients were enrolled during active infection and followed longitudinally. Original data processing: Reference gene primer amplification gave estimated nucleated cell counts. Generated by immunoSEQ multiplex PCR, the TCRdb table keeps only in-frame clones and is missing some. Clonal size and the V and J genes are those of that table, whereas D and trimming came from the DNA. Of fewer than 650,000 clones listed, roughly 91% were seen once; the top ten hold about 8%. The CDR3 extends over 18 amino acids. Looked up from germline, CDR1 is SGDLS and CDR2 is YYNGEE. V was shortened by 5 bases and J by 0 bases, with 21 bases between the two germline ends.

V and J are TRBV9 and TRBJ1-3, with a possible D match to TRBD1 (6 bases). The clonotype was recovered from a woman between 45 and 65 years old with COVID-19, enrolled during active disease. The material sequenced was peripheral blood. The CDR3 region has the DNA TGTGCCAGCAGTCTAGATGGGGGGGCGCTTCACTCTGGAAACACCATATATTTT. Translation: CASSLDGGALHSGNTIYF.